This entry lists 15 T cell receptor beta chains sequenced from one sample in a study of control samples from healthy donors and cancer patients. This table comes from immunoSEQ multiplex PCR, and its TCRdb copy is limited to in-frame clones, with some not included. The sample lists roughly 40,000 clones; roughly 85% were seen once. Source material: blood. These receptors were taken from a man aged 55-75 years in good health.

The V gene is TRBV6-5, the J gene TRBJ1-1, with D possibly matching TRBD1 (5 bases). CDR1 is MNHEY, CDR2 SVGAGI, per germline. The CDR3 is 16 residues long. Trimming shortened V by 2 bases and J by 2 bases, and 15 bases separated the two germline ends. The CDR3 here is CASSYNSPRVNTEAFF. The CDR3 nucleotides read TGTGCCAGCAGTTACAATTCCCCCAGGGTAAACACTGAAGCTTTCTTT.

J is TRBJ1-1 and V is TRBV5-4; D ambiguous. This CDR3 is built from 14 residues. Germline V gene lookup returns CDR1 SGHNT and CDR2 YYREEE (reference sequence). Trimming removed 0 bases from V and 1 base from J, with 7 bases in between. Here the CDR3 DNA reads TGTGCCAGCAGCTTGGTACCGAGGAACACTGAAGCTTTCTTT. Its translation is CASSLVPRNTEAFF. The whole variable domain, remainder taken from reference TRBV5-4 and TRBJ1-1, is ETGVTQSPTHLIKTRGQQVTLRCSSQSGHNTVSWYQQALGQGPQFIFQYYREEENGRGNFPPRFSGLQFPNYSSELNVNALELDDSALYLCASSLVPRNTEAFFGQGTRLTVV.

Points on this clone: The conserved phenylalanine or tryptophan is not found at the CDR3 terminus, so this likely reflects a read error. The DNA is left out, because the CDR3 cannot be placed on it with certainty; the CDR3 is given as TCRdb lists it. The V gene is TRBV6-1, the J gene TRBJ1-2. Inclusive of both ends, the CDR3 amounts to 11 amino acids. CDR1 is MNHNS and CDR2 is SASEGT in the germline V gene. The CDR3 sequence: CASSEARRGAI.

The CDR3, as DNA: TGTGCCAGCAGCCACCCGGGACAGGGAGCCGGGGAGCTGTTTTTT. Translating it yields CASSHPGQGAGELFF. This chain joins TRBV7-3 and TRBJ2-2, with 9 nucleotides matching TRBD1. The germline gives CDR1 SGHTA, CDR2 FQGTGA. The CDR3 spans 15 residues. The V gene end was trimmed by 5 bases and the J gene end by 6 bases; junction bases not matched to a gene: 7.

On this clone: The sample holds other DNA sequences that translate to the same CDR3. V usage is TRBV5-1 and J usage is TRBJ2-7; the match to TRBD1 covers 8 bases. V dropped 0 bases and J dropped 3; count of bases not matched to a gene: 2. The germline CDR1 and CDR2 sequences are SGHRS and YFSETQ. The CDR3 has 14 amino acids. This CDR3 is CASSLGQGRYEQYF. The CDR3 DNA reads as TGCGCCAGCAGCTTGGGACAGGGGCGCTACGAGCAGTACTTC.

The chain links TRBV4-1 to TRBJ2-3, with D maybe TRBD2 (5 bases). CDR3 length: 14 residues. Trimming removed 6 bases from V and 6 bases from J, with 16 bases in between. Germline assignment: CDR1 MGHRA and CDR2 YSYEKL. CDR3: CASSLVRAADTQYF. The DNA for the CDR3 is TGCGCCAGCAGTCTGGTTCGAGCGGCGGATACGCAGTATTTT.

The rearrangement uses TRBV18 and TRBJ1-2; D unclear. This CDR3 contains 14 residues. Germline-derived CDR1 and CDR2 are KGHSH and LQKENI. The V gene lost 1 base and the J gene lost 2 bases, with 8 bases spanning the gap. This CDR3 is CASSPQGDNYGYTF. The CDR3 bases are TGTGCCAGCTCACCACAGGGTGACAACTATGGCTACACCTTC.

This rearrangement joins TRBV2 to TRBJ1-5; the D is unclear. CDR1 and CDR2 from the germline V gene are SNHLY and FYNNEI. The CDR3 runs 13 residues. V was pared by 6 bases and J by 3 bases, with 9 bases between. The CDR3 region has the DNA TGTGCCAGCAGGTCACAGCTCAATCAGCCCCAGCATTTT. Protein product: CASRSQLNQPQHF.

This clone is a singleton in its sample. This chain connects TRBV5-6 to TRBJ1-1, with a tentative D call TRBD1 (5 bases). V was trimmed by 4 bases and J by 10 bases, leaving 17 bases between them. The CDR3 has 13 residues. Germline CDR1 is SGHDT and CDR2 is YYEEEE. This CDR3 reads CASSLVRGWGAFF. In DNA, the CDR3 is TGTGCCAGCAGCCTTGTCCGGGGCTGGGGAGCTTTCTTT.

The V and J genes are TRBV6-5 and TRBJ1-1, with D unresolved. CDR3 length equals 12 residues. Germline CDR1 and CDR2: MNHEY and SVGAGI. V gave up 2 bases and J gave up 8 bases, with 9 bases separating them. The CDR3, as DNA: TGTGCCAGCAGTTACAATGGTAAAGAAGCTTTCTTT. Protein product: CASSYNGKEAFF.

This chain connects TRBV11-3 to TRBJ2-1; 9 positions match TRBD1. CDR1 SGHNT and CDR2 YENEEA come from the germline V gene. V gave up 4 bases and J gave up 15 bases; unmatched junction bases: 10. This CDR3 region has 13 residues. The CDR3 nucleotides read TGTGCCAGCAGCTCCGGAAGGACAGGGGCGAGGTTCTTC. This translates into CASSSGRTGARFF. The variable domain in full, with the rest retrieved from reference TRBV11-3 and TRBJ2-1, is EAGVVQSPRYKIIEKKQPVAFWCNPISGHNTLYWYLQNLGQGPELLIRYENEEAVDDSQLPKDRFSAERLKGVDSTLKIQPAELGDSAVYLCASSSGRTGARFFGPGTRLTVL.

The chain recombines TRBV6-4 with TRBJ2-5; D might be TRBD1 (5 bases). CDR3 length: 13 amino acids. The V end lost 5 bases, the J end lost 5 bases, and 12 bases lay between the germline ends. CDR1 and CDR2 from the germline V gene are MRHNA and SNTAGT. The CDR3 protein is CASSRQSGETQYF. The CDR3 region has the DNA TGTGCCAGCAGTCGACAGTCCGGGGAGACCCAGTACTTC.

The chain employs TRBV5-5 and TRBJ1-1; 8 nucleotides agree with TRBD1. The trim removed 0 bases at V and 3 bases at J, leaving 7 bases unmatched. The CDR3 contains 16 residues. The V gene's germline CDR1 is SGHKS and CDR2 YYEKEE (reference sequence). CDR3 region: CASSLGWTGMDTEAFF. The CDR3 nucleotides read TGTGCCAGCAGCTTGGGGTGGACAGGGATGGACACTGAAGCTTTCTTT.

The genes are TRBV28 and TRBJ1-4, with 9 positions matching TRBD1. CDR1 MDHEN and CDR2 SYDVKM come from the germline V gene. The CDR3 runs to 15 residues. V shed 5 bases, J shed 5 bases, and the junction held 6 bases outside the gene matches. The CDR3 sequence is CASSRSGTGNEKLFF. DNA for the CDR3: TGTGCCAGCAGTCGATCCGGGACAGGGAATGAAAAACTGTTTTTT.

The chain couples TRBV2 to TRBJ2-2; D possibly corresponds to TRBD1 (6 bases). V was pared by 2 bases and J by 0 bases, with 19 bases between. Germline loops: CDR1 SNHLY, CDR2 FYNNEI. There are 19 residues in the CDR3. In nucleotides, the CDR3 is TGTGCCAGCAGTGAAAGGGGCACAGGGTCAGGGGCGAACACCGGGGAGCTGTTTTTT. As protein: CASSERGTGSGANTGELFF.